The 13 T cell receptor beta chains given below trace back to one sample, sequenced in a study of blood T cell repertoires in COVID-19. Data came from immunoSEQ multiplex PCR; TCRdb stores just in-frame clones and leaves some out. Of 200,000 to 250,000 clones detected, under 85% appear once; the ten largest clones hold roughly 2%. The source material was peripheral blood. Receptors originate from a young man who had recovered from COVID-19.

This chain connects TRBV5-4 to TRBJ2-2; D gene uncertain. This CDR3 is built from 14 residues. V was shortened by 0 bases and J by 2 bases, with 5 bases between the two germline ends. Germline values: CDR1 SGHNT, CDR2 YYREEE (reference sequence). The CDR3 here is CASSLDFNTGELFF. In nucleotides, the CDR3 is TGTGCCAGCAGCTTGGACTTTAACACCGGGGAGCTGTTTTTT.

The chain uses TRBV5-1 and TRBJ2-1, with 7 bases that match TRBD1. The CDR3 is made up of 14 amino acids. Germline assignment: CDR1 SGHRS and CDR2 YFSETQ. J gave up 8 bases and V 4 bases, and 9 bases lay outside the gene matches. CDR3 protein: CASSPGEGADEQFF. The CDR3 DNA reads TGCGCCAGCAGCCCGGGTGAGGGGGCGGATGAGCAGTTCTTC.

The chain's CDR3 is CASSLRQGSYEQYF. The CDR3 DNA reads as TGTGCCAGCAGTTTACGACAGGGGTCCTACGAGCAGTACTTC. V gene TRBV27 combines with J gene TRBJ2-7; 8 nucleotides agree with TRBD1. The CDR3 spans 14 residues. The trim removed 2 bases at V and 1 base at J, leaving 1 base unmatched. From germline, CDR1 is MNHEY and CDR2 SMNVEV (reference sequence).

J is TRBJ2-2 and V is TRBV18; 14 positions agree with TRBD2. The V and J ends lost 3 bases and 6 bases, in that order; junction bases with no gene match: 9. The CDR3 spans 18 residues. CDR1 and CDR2 from the germline V gene are KGHSH and LQKENI. CDR3 loop: CASSPRTSGGPGSGELFF. CDR3 DNA: TGTGCCAGCTCACCGAGGACTAGCGGGGGGCCGGGATCCGGGGAGCTGTTTTTT. Full variable domain (remainder filled in from reference TRBV18 and TRBJ2-2): NAGVMQNPRHLVRRRGQEARLRCSPMKGHSHVYWYRQLPEEGLKFMVYLQKENIIDESGMPKERFSAEFPKEGPSILRIQQVVRGDSAAYFCASSPRTSGGPGSGELFFGEGSRLTVL.

The chain carries TRBV18 and TRBJ1-1; a weak D match, TRBD1 (5 bases). Germline lookup yields CDR1 KGHSH and CDR2 LQKENI. The ends were cut back, 1 base at V and 3 bases at J, with 12 bases in the middle. The CDR3 runs 15 residues. Here the CDR3 reads CASSPQNPRDTEAFF. DNA of the CDR3: TGTGCCAGCTCACCACAGAATCCCAGGGACACTGAAGCTTTCTTT.

This sequence joins TRBV28 and TRBJ1-2; 8 nucleotides match TRBD1. The ends lost 3 bases at V and 4 bases at J; junction bases unmatched: 10. Germline V gives CDR1 MDHEN, CDR2 SYDVKM. The CDR3 has 16 residues. The CDR3 nucleotides are TGTGCCAGCAGTTTGGGCGGGGCGACAGGGGTCTATGGCTACACCTTC. Its translation: CASSLGGATGVYGYTF.

This clone has more than one count but fewer than ten. J is TRBJ1-2 and V is TRBV7-9; D is unclear. Germline V gene data show CDR1 as SEHNR and CDR2 as FQNEAQ (reference sequence). The V gene lost 1 base and the J gene lost 6 bases, with 12 bases spanning the gap. The CDR3 loop spans 14 amino acids. CDR3 region: CASSLGPANDGYTF. CDR3 sequence (DNA): TGTGCCAGCAGCTTAGGCCCAGCGAACGATGGCTACACCTTC. Complete variable domain (other parts from reference TRBV7-9 and TRBJ1-2): DTGVSQNPRHKITKRGQNVTFRCDPISEHNRLYWYRQTLGQGPEFLTYFQNEAQLEKSRLLSDRFSAERPKGSFSTLEIQRTEQGDSAMYLCASSLGPANDGYTFGSGTRLTVV.

The J gene is TRBJ2-7, the V gene TRBV11-3; 11 bases fit TRBD1. With 0 bases clipped from V and 5 bases from J, the junction kept 6 bases outside the gene matches. This CDR3 spans 16 amino acids. Germline CDR1 SGHNT, CDR2 YENEEA. The CDR3 nucleotides are TGTGCCAGCAGCTTAGAAGGTGGACAGGGGGCGAACGAGCAGTACTTC. This encodes CASSLEGGQGANEQYF.

The chain has TRBV18 and TRBJ2-2; 9 positions match TRBD1. The CDR3 loop spans 16 amino acids. Germline CDR1 reads KGHSH; CDR2 reads LQKENI. V lost 3 bases to trimming and J lost 2 bases; unmatched junction nucleotides: 4. CDR3: CASSPDRGSNTGELFF. The CDR3 DNA reads TGTGCCAGCTCACCCGACAGGGGGTCCAACACCGGGGAGCTGTTTTTT.

This chain joins TRBV2 and TRBJ1-4, with 7 bases lining up with TRBD1. Germline V CDR1 and CDR2: SNHLY, FYNNEI. The CDR3 has 15 residues. V gave up 7 bases and J gave up 4 bases; unmatched junction bases: 9. The CDR3 is CASKTGDKLNEKLFF. The CDR3 DNA reads as TGTGCCAGCAAAACAGGGGACAAGCTTAATGAAAAACTGTTTTTT.

This clone was counted only a few times. V gene TRBV12-3 or TRBV12-4 combines with J gene TRBJ1-1; D remains ambiguous. The V and J ends lost 4 bases and 12 bases respectively, with 15 bases between them. The CDR3 runs to 12 residues. The DNA for the CDR3 is TGTGCCAGCAGTTGGCGACAATTAAGGACTTTCTTT. Translation: CASSWRQLRTFF.

The chain has TRBV5-6 and TRBJ1-4; 7 positions agree with TRBD1. Germline CDR1 is SGHDT and CDR2 is YYEEEE. This CDR3 has 15 residues. V was clipped by 5 bases and J by 7 bases; unmatched bases: 11. CDR3 in amino acids: CASSYQGGDSEKLFF. In DNA, the CDR3 is TGTGCCAGCAGTTATCAGGGGGGCGATAGTGAAAAACTGTTTTTT.

V usage is TRBV11-3 and J usage is TRBJ2-5, with 11 bases aligning to TRBD2. Germline CDR1 reads SGHNT; CDR2 reads YENEEA. The CDR3 extends over 16 amino acids. Trimming removed 4 bases from V and 2 bases from J; junction bases left unmatched: 6. The chain's CDR3 is CASSSGRLAGQETQYF. CDR3 sequence (DNA): TGTGCCAGCAGCTCAGGTCGACTAGCGGGACAAGAGACCCAGTACTTC.